A selection of T cell receptor beta chains follows, all from one sample in a study of Graves' ophthalmopathy and Graves' hyperthyroidism. Each CDR3 protein gets one entry after TCRdb re-called the multiplex PCR reads with MiXCR. There are more than 300,000 distinct CDR3 sequences in the sample; about 15% occur only once, and 2.4% lies in the top ten. Sequencing was done on a sample of peripheral blood. All receptors derive from an adult woman with stable Graves' hyperthyroidism. The CDR3 runs from the conserved cysteine through the conserved F or W. The D gene is left open where the match is weak. Where a row states a size, it is once, few, many or the class of an expanded clone; other rows omit it.

j_call v_call clone_size d_call cdr3_aa cdr3_nt
TRBJ2-1 TRBV19 NA NA CASSIGGSAYNEQFF TGTGCCAGTAGTATTGGTGGCAGTGCCTACAATGAGCAGTTCTTC
TRBJ2-2 TRBV18 few NA CASSRTGDRGELFF TGTGCCAGCTCACGCACGGGAGATCGAGGGGAGCTGTTTTTT
TRBJ2-2 TRBV6-4 many NA CASRRQRSTGELFF TGTGCCAGCAGAAGGCAGAGGAGCACCGGGGAGCTGTTTTTT
TRBJ2-5 TRBV18 many TRBD1 CASSPSGTAGGETQYF TGTGCCAGCTCACCATCCGGGACCGCAGGGGGAGAGACCCAGTACTTC
TRBJ1-5 TRBV12-5 many TRBD1 CASGPHRPQGAYGQPQHF TGTGCTAGTGGACCACACCGTCCACAGGGGGCGTATGGTCAGCCCCAGCATTTT
TRBJ2-7 TRBV11-2 many TRBD1 CASRFPGQGVEQYF TGTGCCAGCAGGTTTCCGGGACAGGGGGTCGAGCAGTACTTC
TRBJ1-1 TRBV12-3/TRBV12-4 many NA CASRFSTGRSTEAFF TGTGCCAGCAGGTTCAGTACAGGGCGCAGTACTGAAGCTTTCTTT
TRBJ1-1 TRBV10-3 many NA CAISEESGGQSEAFF TGTGCCATCAGTGAGGAAAGTGGAGGGCAATCTGAAGCTTTCTTT
TRBJ2-4 TRBV2 many NA CASSELRDGPHYF TGTGCCAGCAGTGAATTGCGGGACGGGCCCCACTACTTC
TRBJ1-1 TRBV5-1 many NA CASSSGSMEHRGAFF TGCGCCAGCAGCTCGGGGTCGATGGAGCATCGGGGAGCTTTCTTT
TRBJ2-7 TRBV10-1 few TRBD2 CASSVSGSRGERYF TGCGCCAGCAGTGTTAGCGGGAGCCGGGGCGAGCGGTACTTC
TRBJ1-2 TRBV12-3/TRBV12-4 many TRBD1 CASSQQRQGNYGYTF TGTGCCAGCAGCCAACAGCGACAGGGGAACTATGGCTACACCTTC
TRBJ1-3 TRBV6-1 many NA CASKTGRGSGNTIYF TGTGCCAGCAAGACGGGACGGGGCTCTGGAAACACCATATATTTT
TRBJ2-2 TRBV5-1 many NA CASSYDAGELLF TGCGCCAGCAGCTACGACGCCGGGGAGCTGCTTTTT
TRBJ2-5 TRBV2 NA TRBD2 CASSETSGRAF TGTGCCAGCAGTGAGACTAGCGGGAGGGCCTTC
TRBJ2-5 TRBV30 many NA CAWSPTLAFTETQYF TGTGCCTGGAGCCCTACCCTAGCGTTCACGGAGACCCAGTACTTC
TRBJ2-5 TRBV7-9 many NA CASSAASAGLKETQYF TGTGCCAGCAGCGCGGCGTCCGCGGGCCTCAAAGAGACCCAGTACTTC
TRBJ2-7 TRBV7-2 NA NA CASSLDPGMGEQYF TGTGCCAGCAGCTTAGACCCCGGGATGGGGGAGCAGTACTTC
TRBJ2-4 TRBV28 many NA CASSPLGGNAVSAKNIQYF TGTGCCAGCAGCCCCCTAGGCGGGAACGCGGTATCGGCCAAAAACATTCAGTACTTC
TRBJ2-7 TRBV4-1 many NA CASSQPGAAPYEQYF TGCGCCAGCAGCCAACCGGGGGCGGCCCCCTACGAGCAGTACTTC
TRBJ2-5 TRBV6-5 once NA CASSLAGAKETQYF TGTGCCAGCAGTTTAGCAGGGGCGAAGGAGACCCAGTACTTC
TRBJ2-7 TRBV30 many NA CASDLGGQTYEQYF TGTGCCTCAGATTTGGGGGGTCAAACCTACGAGCAGTACTTC
TRBJ1-1 TRBV2 many NA CASSEWGGDTEAFF TGTGCCAGCAGTGAATGGGGGGGGGACACTGAAGCTTTCTTT
TRBJ2-1 TRBV12-3/TRBV12-4 NA NA CASSFRGLDYNEQFF TGTGCCAGCAGTTTCCGGGGTTTGGACTACAATGAGCAGTTCTTC
TRBJ2-2 TRBV19 few TRBD1 CASTRTGEPGELFF TGTGCCAGTACCAGGACAGGGGAACCCGGGGAGCTGTTTTTT
TRBJ2-7 TRBV27 many NA CASSLGFGQRYYEQYF TGTGCCAGCAGTTTAGGGTTCGGACAGCGATACTACGAGCAGTACTTC
TRBJ1-5 TRBV6-2/TRBV6-3 many NA CASRGQPQHF TGTGCCAGCAGGGGCCAGCCCCAGCATTTT
TRBJ1-3 TRBV20-1 many NA CSATRGGGNTIYF TGCAGTGCCACACGGGGGGGCGGAAACACCATATATTTT
TRBJ2-5 TRBV7-8 once TRBD2 CASSLVVASGRELETQYF TGTGCCAGCAGCTTAGTAGTAGCTAGCGGGAGGGAGCTGGAGACCCAGTACTTC